Listed below are T cell receptor beta chains from one sample, sequenced in a study of cytomegalovirus exposure and HLA in healthy donors. The assay was immunoSEQ multiplex PCR, and TCRdb's table has in-frame clones only and misses some. The sample includes fewer than 150,000 clones, over 70% of them seen just once. Sequencing used PBMCs. These receptors all come from a woman between 45 and 65 years old in good health and CMV-seropositive. Each CDR3 is given with its conserved first and last residue. The order of the fields is V gene, clone size, D gene, J gene, CDR3 protein, CDR3 DNA. A D gene is named only where the DNA matches it firmly. For some rows the clone size is stated as once, few or many, or as a class when expanded; others skip it.

v_call: TRBV4-2
clone_size: NA
d_call: TRBD2
j_call: TRBJ2-5
cdr3_aa: CASSPPGGSDETQYF
cdr3_nt: TGTGCCAGCAGCCCCCCAGGCGGGAGTGACGAGACCCAGTACTTC

v_call: TRBV30
clone_size: NA
d_call: TRBD2
j_call: TRBJ2-7
cdr3_aa: CAWSPKLAGGPEQYF
cdr3_nt: TGTGCCTGGAGTCCAAAACTAGCGGGAGGGCCGGAGCAGTACTTC

v_call: TRBV7-3
clone_size: NA
d_call: NA
j_call: TRBJ2-3
cdr3_aa: CASSRTYTDTQYF
cdr3_nt: TGTGCCAGCAGCCGGACTTACACAGATACGCAGTATTTT

v_call: TRBV27
clone_size: NA
d_call: TRBD1
j_call: TRBJ1-1
cdr3_aa: CASSSRGDTEAFF
cdr3_nt: TGTGCCAGCAGTTCCAGGGGGGACACTGAAGCTTTCTTT

v_call: TRBV6-1
clone_size: few
d_call: NA
j_call: TRBJ1-1
cdr3_aa: CASSPDSFEAFF
cdr3_nt: TGTGCCAGCAGCCCCGACAGCTTTGAAGCTTTCTTT

v_call: TRBV9
clone_size: NA
d_call: NA
j_call: TRBJ1-3
cdr3_aa: CASSVPNSAGNTIYF
cdr3_nt: TGTGCCAGCAGCGTCCCCAACTCGGCTGGAAACACCATATATTTT

v_call: TRBV19
clone_size: NA
d_call: TRBD1
j_call: TRBJ1-5
cdr3_aa: CASSSQGAYSNQPQHF
cdr3_nt: TGTGCCAGTAGTTCACAGGGGGCATATAGCAATCAGCCCCAGCATTTT

v_call: TRBV19
clone_size: NA
d_call: NA
j_call: TRBJ2-7
cdr3_aa: CASTPSGITVGSYEQYF
cdr3_nt: TGTGCCAGTACCCCGTCGGGGATCACAGTCGGATCCTACGAGCAGTACTTC

v_call: TRBV28
clone_size: NA
d_call: NA
j_call: TRBJ2-5
cdr3_aa: CASSPAVGGGEETQYF
cdr3_nt: TGTGCCAGCAGTCCCGCCGTAGGGGGGGGCGAGGAGACCCAGTACTTC

v_call: TRBV4-2
clone_size: NA
d_call: NA
j_call: TRBJ2-5
cdr3_aa: CASSQFREETQYF
cdr3_nt: TGTGCCAGCAGCCAATTTAGGGAGGAGACCCAGTACTTC

v_call: TRBV28
clone_size: NA
d_call: TRBD2
j_call: TRBJ2-7
cdr3_aa: CASSPPPGTSGSLTYEQYF
cdr3_nt: TGTGCCAGCAGTCCCCCTCCCGGGACTAGCGGGAGTCTAACCTACGAGCAGTACTTC

v_call: TRBV7-2
clone_size: NA
d_call: NA
j_call: TRBJ2-3
cdr3_aa: CASSNSYTDTQYF
cdr3_nt: TGTGCCAGCAGCAACTCCTACACAGATACGCAGTATTTT